Below are 14 T cell receptor beta chains sequenced from a single sample in a study of control samples from healthy donors and cancer patients. Measured with immunoSEQ multiplex PCR; TCRdb has only the in-frame clones, and not every one. This repertoire shows around 120,000 clones, around 87% found once; its top ten account for about 2.7%. The sequenced material came from blood. The origin of the receptors is a man in his 60s in good health.

The V call is TRBV28, the J call TRBJ1-5, with TRBD1 matching 7 bases. CDR3 length: 18 amino acids. Per germline, CDR1 MDHEN and CDR2 SYDVKM. Losses at the gene ends were 2 bases for V and 3 bases for J; bases not matched to a gene: 13. CDR3 in DNA: TGTGCCAGCAGTTTACCCCCCCGGGCAGGGGGTCACAATCAGCCCCAGCATTTT. Its protein is CASSLPPRAGGHNQPQHF.

The chain uses TRBV12-5 and TRBJ2-3; perhaps TRBD1 as D (6 bases). CDR1 is LGHNT, CDR2 FRNRAP, per germline. The germline V and J ends were trimmed by 7 bases and 5 bases, with 13 bases remaining between them. CDR3 length equals 13 residues. CDR3 nucleotide sequence: TGTGCTAGTGCCACGTCACAGGGAGATACGCAGTATTTT. This translates into CASATSQGDTQYF.

The chain carries TRBV5-1 and TRBJ2-3; TRBD2 is a possible D gene (6 bases). Per the germline V gene, CDR1 is SGHRS and CDR2 is YFSETQ. The V end lost 4 bases, the J end lost 0 bases, and 12 bases lay between the germline ends. The CDR3 has 15 residues. In nucleotides, the CDR3 is TGCGCCAGCAGCAACCTCGGGGGTAGCACAGATACGCAGTATTTT. Translation: CASSNLGGSTDTQYF.

The chain combines TRBV3-1 (or the pseudogene TRBV3-2) with TRBJ1-1; 7 nucleotides align to TRBD1. This CDR3 has 15 amino acids. Germline V gene lookup returns CDR1 LGHDT and CDR2 YNNKEL (reference sequence). After removal of 4 bases from V and 3 bases from J, the junction contained 8 bases not matched to a gene. CDR3 DNA: TGTGCCAGCAGCCCGCAGGGGGGGGCAGACACTGAAGCTTTCTTT. Its protein product is CASSPQGGADTEAFF.

The chain combines TRBV18 with TRBJ1-4; D possibly corresponds to TRBD1 (5 bases). V lost 1 base and J lost 5, with 8 bases in between. Germline loops: CDR1 KGHSH, CDR2 LQKENI. This CDR3 has 14 residues. This CDR3 is CASSPRQLNEKLFF. Written as DNA, the CDR3 is TGTGCCAGCTCACCACGACAGCTCAATGAAAAACTGTTTTTT.

The chain combines TRBV7-6 with TRBJ1-3; 8 positions match TRBD1. Germline lookup yields CDR1 SGHVS and CDR2 FNYEAQ. This CDR3 is built from 17 residues. V lost 5 bases to trimming and J lost 2 bases; unmatched junction nucleotides: 11. The CDR3 sequence: CASSTQGVTAPGNTIYF. CDR3 nucleotides: TGTGCCAGCAGCACACAGGGGGTAACAGCTCCTGGAAACACCATATATTTT.

To note about this clone: The identical CDR3 is also encoded by other nucleotide sequences in the sample. The chain combines TRBV30 with TRBJ2-7; D might be TRBD1 (5 bases). The germline gives CDR1 GTSNPN, CDR2 SVGIG (reference sequence). Trimming removed 3 bases from V and 1 base from J, with 13 bases in between. The CDR3 is made up of 14 amino acids. The CDR3 loop reads CAWRDSFLSYEQYF. The CDR3 region has the DNA TGTGCCTGGAGAGACAGCTTTTTGTCCTACGAGCAGTACTTC.

The J gene is TRBJ1-6, the V gene TRBV27, with a tentative D call TRBD1 (6 bases). Per germline, CDR1 MNHEY and CDR2 SMNVEV (reference sequence). The CDR3 loop spans 14 amino acids. Trimming stripped 5 bases from V and 10 bases from J, with 15 bases between. Here the CDR3 DNA reads TGTGCCAGCAGTCCCCAGTTCGGGGGCTCACCCCTCCACTTT. It encodes CASSPQFGGSPLHF.

The chain uses TRBV7-2 and TRBJ2-4; the D is unclear. The CDR3 has 14 residues. The germline V gene has CDR1 SGHTA and CDR2 FQGNSA. The V and J ends lost 3 bases and 0 bases respectively, with 6 bases between them. In nucleotides, the CDR3 is TGTGCCAGCAGCTTTGCTTTAGCCAAAAACATTCAGTACTTC. It yields the protein CASSFALAKNIQYF.

The chain employs TRBV18 and TRBJ1-4; D is possibly TRBD1 (5 bases). CDR3 length equals 15 residues. Germline loops: CDR1 KGHSH, CDR2 LQKENI. Trimming left V 4 bases short and J 4 bases short, with 13 bases between. For the CDR3, the DNA is TGTGCCAGCTCACTTCAGGGTCTCGGTAATGAAAAACTGTTTTTT. Its translation: CASSLQGLGNEKLFF.

V and J are TRBV5-4 and TRBJ1-1; no firm D call. In germline, CDR1 is SGHNT, CDR2 YYREEE (reference sequence). The V end lost 2 bases, the J end lost 2 bases, and 7 bases lay between the germline ends. The CDR3 is 13 residues long. The CDR3 reads CASSFGENTEAFF. CDR3 nucleotides: TGTGCCAGCAGCTTCGGGGAAAACACTGAAGCTTTCTTT. The full variable domain, rest sourced from reference TRBV5-4 and TRBJ1-1, is ETGVTQSPTHLIKTRGQQVTLRCSSQSGHNTVSWYQQALGQGPQFIFQYYREEENGRGNFPPRFSGLQFPNYSSELNVNALELDDSALYLCASSFGENTEAFFGQGTRLTVV.

V and J are TRBV5-1 and TRBJ1-4; maybe TRBD1 (6 bases). This CDR3 spans 14 amino acids. V lost 6 bases, J lost 3 bases, and 12 bases lay in between. The germline gives CDR1 SGHRS, CDR2 YFSETQ. The DNA for the CDR3 is TGCGCCAGCACACAGGGCTTGGCTAATGAAAAACTGTTTTTT. Translating gives CASTQGLANEKLFF.

V usage is TRBV5-6 and J usage is TRBJ1-2; D might be TRBD1 (6 bases). This CDR3 region has 16 residues. Germline values: CDR1 SGHDT, CDR2 YYEEEE. V lost 4 bases and J 0 bases, leaving 16 bases between the germline ends. CDR3: CASSTILQGSNYGYTF. CDR3 bases: TGTGCCAGCAGCACAATCCTACAGGGCTCTAACTATGGCTACACCTTC.

This clone was recorded a few times. The chain is built from TRBV7-8 and TRBJ1-3; maybe TRBD1 (5 bases). Germline values: CDR1 SGHVS, CDR2 FQNEAQ. CDR3 size: 12 residues. V lost 5 bases, J lost 7 bases, and 9 bases lay in between. The DNA of the CDR3 is TGTGCCAGCAGCCTGGGGGGGAACACCATATATTTT. Protein: CASSLGGNTIYF. The full variable domain, rest sourced from reference TRBV7-8 and TRBJ1-3, is GAGVSQSPRYKVAKRGQDVALRCDPISGHVSLFWYQQALGQGPEFLTYFQNEAQLDKSGLPSDRFFAERPEGSVSTLKIQRTQQEDSAVYLCASSLGGNTIYFGEGSWLTVV.